These 5 T cell receptor beta chains originate from one sample sequenced in a study of beta chain features in type 1 diabetes. The whole isolated RNA underwent reverse transcription, so sequencing captured expressed TCRB transcripts. Data came from immunoSEQ multiplex PCR; TCRdb stores just in-frame clones and leaves some out. Among around 250,000 clones listed, roughly 14% were seen once. Sequencing input: naive CD4+ T cells from blood. These receptor sequences come from a woman in her thirties or forties in good health.

This clone has only a few counts. The chain recombines TRBV4-1 with TRBJ2-3, with 8 bases matching TRBD1. The CDR3 has 13 amino acids. Germline values: CDR1 MGHRA, CDR2 YSYEKL. With 0 bases clipped from V and 9 bases from J, the junction kept 2 bases outside the gene matches. DNA for the CDR3: TGCGCCAGCAGCCAAGAGGACAGGGCAACGCAGTATTTT. Its protein product is CASSQEDRATQYF.

The rearrangement links TRBV10-3 to TRBJ2-5; D is perhaps TRBD1 (5 bases). The DNA matches TRBJ2-7 better at its end, which makes the J call doubtful. Germline CDR1 reads ENHRY; CDR2 reads SYGVKD. The CDR3 spans 15 residues. CDR3 in DNA: TGTGCCATCAGTGGAAAGGGGCAGGGTGCCTACGAGCAGTACTTC. Translated: CAISGKGQGAYEQYF.

The sample holds a few counts of this clone. The J gene is TRBJ2-5, the V gene TRBV6-1, with TRBD2 matching 8 bases. V shed 4 bases and J 6 bases; nucleotides not matched to a gene: 7. Germline values: CDR1 MNHNS, CDR2 SASEGT. The CDR3 covers 14 residues. CDR3 protein: CASSAGLASQTQYF. In DNA, the CDR3 is TGTGCCAGCAGTGCCGGACTAGCTTCCCAGACCCAGTACTTC.

V usage is TRBV6-5 and J usage is TRBJ2-3; TRBD2 is a possible D gene (5 bases). Trimming removed 2 bases at V and 0 bases at J, with 9 bases between. Germline V lookup: CDR1 MNHEY, CDR2 SVGAGI. The CDR3 sequence is 15 residues long. CDR3 nucleotides: TGTGCCAGCAGTTACAGGACTGTTAGCACAGATACGCAGTATTTT. Amino acids: CASSYRTVSTDTQYF.

The chain links TRBV7-9 to TRBJ1-1, with D possibly being TRBD1 (5 bases). CDR3 size: 13 residues. CDR1 and CDR2 from the germline V gene are SEHNR and FQNEAQ (reference sequence). Trimming took off 5 bases at V and 6 bases at J, with 13 bases between the two ends. CDR3 region: CASSRSGAAEAFF. CDR3 DNA: TGTGCCAGCAGCCGCAGCGGGGCGGCTGAAGCTTTCTTT.